Below are 10 T cell receptor beta chains sequenced from a single sample in a study of T cell responses to AZD1222 COVID-19 vaccine (dated by TCRdb to the early 2020s). Library construction relied on the immunoSEQ multiplex PCR assay. TCRdb stores this immuneACCESS table with in-frame sequences only. Part of the clones is absent; in the studies checked, under half of the shortfall reflects unresolved V genes, and no reason is known for the rest. The sample data list roughly 120,000 clones, and 85% to 95% of these were observed just once. The ten largest account for about 3% of the sample. What the time point label conveys for this sample: baseline before first vaccination. Specimen: peripheral blood, collected on day 0 of AZD1222 vaccination. The receptor set was obtained from an adult in good health.

The V gene is TRBV5-4, the J gene TRBJ1-1; tentatively, D is TRBD1 (5 bases). The CDR3 is 13 amino acids. With 7 bases removed from V and 4 bases from J, the gap between germline ends came to 14 bases. Germline V gene data show CDR1 as SGHNT and CDR2 as YYREEE (reference sequence). The CDR3 coding sequence is TGTGCCAGCTCGACCTCGGGGGGCACTGAAGCTTTCTTT. Translating it yields CASSTSGGTEAFF.

The chain links TRBV7-2 to TRBJ2-7, with 10 bases matching TRBD2. This CDR3 is built from 14 residues. J gave up 7 bases and V 5 bases, and 8 bases lay outside the gene matches. The germline V gene encodes CDR1 SGHTA and CDR2 FQGNSA. CDR3 protein: CASSLVAGGIEQYF. As DNA, the CDR3 is TGTGCCAGCAGCCTAGTAGCGGGAGGAATAGAGCAGTACTTC.

This chain uses TRBV18 with TRBJ2-2, with D perhaps matching TRBD2 (5 bases). Trimming took 2 bases from V and 3 from J, leaving 16 bases between them. This CDR3 has 17 residues. CDR1 is KGHSH, CDR2 LQKENI, per germline. The CDR3: CASSPSLGSVDTGELFF. The DNA for the CDR3 is TGTGCCAGCTCACCATCTCTTGGTAGCGTGGACACCGGGGAGCTGTTTTTT.

This clone is a singleton in its sample. The chain combines TRBV6-5 with TRBJ2-1, with 9 bases fitting TRBD2. The CDR3 covers 14 residues. V dropped 6 bases and J dropped 5; count of bases not matched to a gene: 5. Germline assignment: CDR1 MNHEY and CDR2 SVGAGI. The CDR3 nucleotides read TGTGCCAGCAGCGACCGGACTAGCGACAATGAGCAGTTCTTC. This gives the protein CASSDRTSDNEQFF.

The genes are TRBV28 and TRBJ2-7, with D maybe TRBD2 (6 bases). From germline, CDR1 is MDHEN and CDR2 SYDVKM. This CDR3 is 15 amino acids long. Trimming removed 5 bases at V and 3 bases at J, with 17 bases between. The CDR3: CASSPPHGGFYEQYF. CDR3 sequence (DNA): TGTGCCAGCAGTCCTCCCCACGGGGGTTTCTACGAGCAGTACTTC.

CDR3 bases: TGTGCCAGCTCATCAGGGGTCGGGGAGCTGTTTTTT. Its protein product is CASSSGVGELFF. The chain joins TRBV18 to TRBJ2-2, with D perhaps TRBD1 (6 bases). Germline V gives CDR1 KGHSH, CDR2 LQKENI. This CDR3 contains 12 residues. V was shortened by 5 bases and J by 7 bases, with 8 bases between the two germline ends. Based on the CDR3 plus reference TRBV18 and TRBJ2-2, the full variable domain is NAGVMQNPRHLVRRRGQEARLRCSPMKGHSHVYWYRQLPEEGLKFMVYLQKENIIDESGMPKERFSAEFPKEGPSILRIQQVVRGDSAAYFCASSSGVGELFFGEGSRLTVL.

The chain combines TRBV19 with TRBJ2-3; D may be TRBD1 (6 bases). The CDR3 is made up of 12 amino acids. V was shortened by 6 bases and J by 8 bases, with 12 bases between the two germline ends. Per the germline V gene, CDR1 is LNHDA and CDR2 is SQIVND (reference sequence). The CDR3 bases are TGTGCCAGTAGGTTACAGGGCGGTACGCAGTATTTT. Protein sequence: CASRLQGGTQYF.

The rearrangement joins TRBV7-8 to TRBJ1-5; TRBD1 is a possible D gene (5 bases). This CDR3 region has 16 residues. Germline assignment: CDR1 SGHVS and CDR2 FQNEAQ. Deletions cut 1 base from V and 6 bases from J, with 16 bases between. CDR3 nucleotides: TGTGCCAGCAGCTTAGATGGACATCTTTTAGGTCAGCCCCAGCATTTT. Its translation is CASSLDGHLLGQPQHF.

V and J are TRBV29-1 and TRBJ1-2; D call uncertain. V was cut by 5 bases and J by 4 bases, with 14 bases left in between. The CDR3 is 13 residues long. Germline V lookup: CDR1 SQVTM, CDR2 ANQGSEA. The CDR3 region is CSVKSQIVYGYTF. The CDR3 DNA reads TGCAGCGTTAAGTCCCAAATCGTCTATGGCTACACCTTC.

The rearrangement links TRBV27 to TRBJ2-7; possibly TRBD1 or TRBD2 for D (5 bases each). The CDR3 covers 13 residues. Trimming took off 4 bases at V and 0 bases at J, with 7 bases between the two ends. Germline lookup yields CDR1 MNHEY and CDR2 SMNVEV (reference sequence). The DNA for the CDR3 is TGTGCCAGCAGTTGGGACGGCTCCTACGAGCAGTACTTC. It codes for CASSWDGSYEQYF.